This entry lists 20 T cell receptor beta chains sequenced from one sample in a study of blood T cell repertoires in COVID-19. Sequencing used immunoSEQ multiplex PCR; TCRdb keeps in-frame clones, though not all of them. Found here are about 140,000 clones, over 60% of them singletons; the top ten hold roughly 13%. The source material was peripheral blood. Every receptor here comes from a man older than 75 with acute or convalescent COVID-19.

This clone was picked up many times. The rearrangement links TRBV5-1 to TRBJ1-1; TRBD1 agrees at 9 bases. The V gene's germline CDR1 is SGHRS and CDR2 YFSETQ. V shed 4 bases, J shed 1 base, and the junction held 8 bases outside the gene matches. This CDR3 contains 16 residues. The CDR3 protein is CASSDQGTGRNTEAFF. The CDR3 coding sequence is TGCGCCAGCAGCGATCAAGGGACAGGGAGGAACACTGAAGCTTTCTTT.

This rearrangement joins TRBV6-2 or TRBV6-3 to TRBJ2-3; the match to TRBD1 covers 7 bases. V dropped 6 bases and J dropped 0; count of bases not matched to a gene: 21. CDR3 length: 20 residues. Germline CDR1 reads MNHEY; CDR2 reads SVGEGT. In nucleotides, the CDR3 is TGTGCCAGCAGCTTCTACATCCACATGTCCGGGACAGATAGCACAGATACGCAGTATTTT. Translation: CASSFYIHMSGTDSTDTQYF.

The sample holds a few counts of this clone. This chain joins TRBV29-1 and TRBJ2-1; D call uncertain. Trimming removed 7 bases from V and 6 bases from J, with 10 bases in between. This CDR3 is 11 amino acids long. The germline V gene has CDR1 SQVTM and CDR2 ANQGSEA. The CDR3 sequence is CSASVSNEQFF. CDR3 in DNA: TGCAGCGCTTCGGTATCCAATGAGCAGTTCTTC.

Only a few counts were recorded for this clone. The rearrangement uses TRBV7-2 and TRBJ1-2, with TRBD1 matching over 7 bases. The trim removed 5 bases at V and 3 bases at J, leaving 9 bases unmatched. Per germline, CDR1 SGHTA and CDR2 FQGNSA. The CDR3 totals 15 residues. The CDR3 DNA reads TGTGCCAGCAGCGTATACAGGGGCTTCGACTATGGCTACACCTTC. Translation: CASSVYRGFDYGYTF.

The CDR3 coding sequence is TGTGCCACCAGCCGCGGAGGACGTAGCACAGATACGCAGTATTTT. Its protein product is CATSRGGRSTDTQYF. V gene TRBV15 combines with J gene TRBJ2-3; tentative D call: TRBD2 (5 bases). The CDR3 has 15 amino acids. Germline lookup yields CDR1 LNHNV and CDR2 YYDKDF (reference sequence). The ends were cut back, 5 bases at V and 0 bases at J, with 12 bases in the middle.

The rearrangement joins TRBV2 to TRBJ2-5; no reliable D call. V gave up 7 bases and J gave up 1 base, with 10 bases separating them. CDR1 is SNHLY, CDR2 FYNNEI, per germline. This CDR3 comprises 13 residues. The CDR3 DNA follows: TGTGCCAGCAACTCCGGGTCCCAAGAGACCCAGTACTTC. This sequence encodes CASNSGSQETQYF. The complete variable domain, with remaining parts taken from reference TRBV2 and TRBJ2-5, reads EPEVTQTPSHQVTQMGQEVILRCVPISNHLYFYWYRQILGQKVEFLVSFYNNEISEKSEIFDDQFSVERPDGSNFTLKIRSTKLEDSAMYFCASNSGSQETQYFGPGTRLLVL.

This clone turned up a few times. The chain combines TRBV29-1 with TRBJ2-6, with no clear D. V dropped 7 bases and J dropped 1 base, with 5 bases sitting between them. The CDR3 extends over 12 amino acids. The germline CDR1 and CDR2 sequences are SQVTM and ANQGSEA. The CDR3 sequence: CSALSGANVLTF. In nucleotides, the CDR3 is TGCAGCGCGTTATCTGGGGCCAACGTCCTGACTTTC.

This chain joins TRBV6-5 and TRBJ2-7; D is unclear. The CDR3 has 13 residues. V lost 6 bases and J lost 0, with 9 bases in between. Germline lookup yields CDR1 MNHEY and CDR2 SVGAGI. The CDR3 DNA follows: TGTGCCAGCAGCCGCGGAAGCTCCTACGAGCAGTACTTC. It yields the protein CASSRGSSYEQYF.

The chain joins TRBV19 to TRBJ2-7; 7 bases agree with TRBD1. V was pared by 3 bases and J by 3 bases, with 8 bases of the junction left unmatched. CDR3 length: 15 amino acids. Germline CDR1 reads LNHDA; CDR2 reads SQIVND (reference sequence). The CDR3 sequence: CASSIQSGTVYEQYF. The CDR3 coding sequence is TGTGCCAGTAGTATCCAATCCGGGACAGTCTACGAGCAGTACTTC.

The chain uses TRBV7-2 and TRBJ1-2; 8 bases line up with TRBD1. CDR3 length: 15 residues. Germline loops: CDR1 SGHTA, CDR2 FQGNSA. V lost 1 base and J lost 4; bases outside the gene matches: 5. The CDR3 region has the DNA TGTGCCAGCAGCTTAGTCGGGACAGGATCCTATGGCTACACCTTC. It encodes CASSLVGTGSYGYTF.

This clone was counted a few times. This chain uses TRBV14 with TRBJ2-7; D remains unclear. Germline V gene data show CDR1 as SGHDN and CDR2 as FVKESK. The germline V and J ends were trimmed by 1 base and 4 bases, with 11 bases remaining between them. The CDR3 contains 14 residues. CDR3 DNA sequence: TGTGCCAGCAGCCAAGTACTAACCCCTTACGAGCAGTACTTC. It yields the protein CASSQVLTPYEQYF.

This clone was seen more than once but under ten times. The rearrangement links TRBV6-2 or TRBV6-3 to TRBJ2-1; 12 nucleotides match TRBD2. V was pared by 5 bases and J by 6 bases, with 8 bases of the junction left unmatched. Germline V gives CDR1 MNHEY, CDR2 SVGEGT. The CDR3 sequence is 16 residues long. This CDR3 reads CASSDLPSGGANEQFF. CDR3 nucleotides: TGTGCCAGCAGTGACCTCCCTAGCGGGGGGGCCAATGAGCAGTTCTTC.

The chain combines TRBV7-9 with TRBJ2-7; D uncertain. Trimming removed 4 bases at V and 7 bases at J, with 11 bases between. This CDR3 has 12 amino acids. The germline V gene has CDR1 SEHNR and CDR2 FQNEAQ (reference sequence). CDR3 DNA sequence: TGTGCCAGCAGCTCCCTCCTCCAGGAGCAGTACTTC. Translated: CASSSLLQEQYF.

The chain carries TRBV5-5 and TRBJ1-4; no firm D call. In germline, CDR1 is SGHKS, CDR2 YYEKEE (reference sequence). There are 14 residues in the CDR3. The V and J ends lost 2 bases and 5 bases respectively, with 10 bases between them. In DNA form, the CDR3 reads TGTGCCAGCAGCTTCCGGGTCCTGAATGAAAAACTGTTTTTT. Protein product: CASSFRVLNEKLFF.

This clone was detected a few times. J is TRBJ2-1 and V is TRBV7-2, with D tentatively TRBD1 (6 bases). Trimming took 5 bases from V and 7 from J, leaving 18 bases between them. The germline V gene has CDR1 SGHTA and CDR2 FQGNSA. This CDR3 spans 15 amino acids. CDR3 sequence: CASSPGAEGLNEQFF. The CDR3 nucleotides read TGTGCCAGCAGCCCAGGGGCAGAGGGATTGAATGAGCAGTTCTTC.

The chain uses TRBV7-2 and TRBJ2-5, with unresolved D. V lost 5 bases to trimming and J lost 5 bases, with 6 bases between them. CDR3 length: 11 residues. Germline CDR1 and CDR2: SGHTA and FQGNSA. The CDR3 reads CASSPRETQYF. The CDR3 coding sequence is TGTGCCAGCAGCCCCCGGGAGACCCAGTACTTC.

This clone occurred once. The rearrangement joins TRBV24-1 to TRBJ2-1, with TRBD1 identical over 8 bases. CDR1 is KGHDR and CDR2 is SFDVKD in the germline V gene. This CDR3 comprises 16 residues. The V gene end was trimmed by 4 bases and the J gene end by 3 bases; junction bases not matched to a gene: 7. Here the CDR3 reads CATSDTTGTGYNEQFF. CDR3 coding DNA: TGTGCCACCAGTGACACTACCGGGACAGGCTACAATGAGCAGTTCTTC.

This CDR3 is CGVTGRVDEKLFF. CDR3 DNA: TGTGGGGTAACTGGCAGGGTGGATGAAAAACTGTTTTTT. This chain uses TRBV6-5 with TRBJ1-4; a weak D match, TRBD1 (5 bases). CDR3 length: 13 residues. In germline, CDR1 is MNHEY, CDR2 SVGAGI.

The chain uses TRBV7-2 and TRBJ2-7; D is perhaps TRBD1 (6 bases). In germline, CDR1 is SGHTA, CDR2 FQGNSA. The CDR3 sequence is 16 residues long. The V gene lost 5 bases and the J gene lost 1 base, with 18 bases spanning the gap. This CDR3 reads CASSITGPSNSYEQYF. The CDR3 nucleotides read TGTGCCAGCAGCATAACAGGGCCCTCAAATTCCTACGAGCAGTACTTC.

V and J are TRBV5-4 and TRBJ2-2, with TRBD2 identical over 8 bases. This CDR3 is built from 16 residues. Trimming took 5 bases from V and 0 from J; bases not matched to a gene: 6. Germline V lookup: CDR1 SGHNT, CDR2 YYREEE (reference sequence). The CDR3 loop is CASRPAGAANTGELFF. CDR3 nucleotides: TGTGCCAGCAGGCCAGCGGGGGCCGCGAACACCGGGGAGCTGTTTTTT.